These 30 T cell receptor beta chains originate from one sample sequenced in a study. TCRdb ran MiXCR on the RT-PCR reads and lists one entry per CDR3 protein. The sample includes around 700,000 distinct CDR3 sequences, 14% seen only once; the top ten take just over 3.5%. The sample consisted of memory CD4+ T cells from blood. These receptors came from a female donor in good health, serving as a healthy control.

This clonotype was detected a few times. The chain links TRBV5-1 to TRBJ2-1, with 9 bases identical to TRBD2. Germline assignment: CDR1 SGHRS and CDR2 YFSETQ. The CDR3 totals 14 residues. Trimming removed 5 bases from V and 9 bases from J; junction bases left unmatched: 9. CDR3 in DNA: TGCGCCAGCAGACCCGGACTAGCGCTCGTTGAGCAGTTCTTC. This sequence encodes CASRPGLALVEQFF.

There are many counts of this clonotype. The genes are TRBV7-2 and TRBJ2-1; 10 nucleotides match TRBD1. This CDR3 contains 15 residues. V was clipped by 2 bases and J by 7 bases; unmatched bases: 5. Germline-derived CDR1 and CDR2 are SGHTA and FQGNSA. This chain's CDR3 is CASSLTGTGVNEQFF. CDR3 in DNA: TGTGCCAGCAGCTTAACCGGGACAGGGGTTAATGAGCAGTTCTTC. Using reference TRBV7-2 and TRBJ2-1 for the parts outside the CDR3, the full variable domain is GAGVSQSPSNKVTEKGKDVELRCDPISGHTALYWYRQSLGQGLEFLIYFQGNSAPDKSGLPSDRFSAERTGGSVSTLTIQRTQQEDSAVYLCASSLTGTGVNEQFFGPGTRLTVL.

This clonotype was detected only a few times. The chain recombines TRBV28 with TRBJ2-7; D is unresolved. Trimming took off 8 bases at V and 4 bases at J, with 12 bases between the two ends. This CDR3 spans 12 amino acids. Germline assignment: CDR1 MDHEN and CDR2 SYDVKM. Here the CDR3 DNA reads TGTGCCAGCCAACCCCCCAAATACGAGCAGTACTTC. Translated: CASQPPKYEQYF.

Many counts were recorded for this clonotype. This sequence joins TRBV29-1 and TRBJ2-7; 7 bases are shared with TRBD2. The CDR3 contains 14 residues. CDR1 and CDR2 (germline): SQVTM, ANQGSEA. J was trimmed by 2 bases and V by 4 bases; bases with no gene match: 8. In nucleotides, the CDR3 is TGCAGCGTTGTGTTTCAAGCGGGGACCTACGAGCAGTACTTC. Encoded protein: CSVVFQAGTYEQYF.

This clonotype was seen repeatedly, ten times or more. The chain joins TRBV20-1 to TRBJ2-1; D possibly corresponds to TRBD2 (6 bases). This CDR3 is built from 16 residues. Germline lookup yields CDR1 DFQATT and CDR2 SNEGSKA (reference sequence). Trimming left V 4 bases short and J 4 bases short, with 20 bases between. CDR3 sequence (DNA): TGCAGTGCTACAGCGTCGGCGGGAAGCCCATACAATGAGCAGTTCTTC. Translated: CSATASAGSPYNEQFF.

This clonotype was recorded a few times. The chain recombines TRBV28 with TRBJ1-2; D is possibly TRBD1 (6 bases). CDR3 length: 12 residues. Germline values: CDR1 MDHEN, CDR2 SYDVKM. V lost 10 bases and J 2 bases, leaving 11 bases between the germline ends. CDR3 nucleotides: TGTGCCACCGTCGGACAGAACTATGGCTACACCTTC. Its protein is CATVGQNYGYTF.

This clonotype was counted ten times or more. This chain joins TRBV3-1 and TRBJ2-7; 7 nucleotides line up with TRBD1. With 6 bases clipped from V and 0 bases from J, the junction kept 5 bases outside the gene matches. This CDR3 is built from 14 residues. Germline V CDR1 and CDR2: LGHDT, YNNKEL (reference sequence). The CDR3 region is CASRDDRASYEQYF. The CDR3 DNA follows: TGTGCCAGCAGAGACGACAGGGCCTCCTACGAGCAGTACTTC.

The chain's CDR3 is CASTGSSGANVLTF. CDR3 DNA sequence: TGTGCCAGTACAGGGAGCTCTGGGGCCAACGTCCTGACTTTC. V usage is TRBV2 and J usage is TRBJ2-6; D is perhaps TRBD1 (6 bases). Germline assignment: CDR1 SNHLY and CDR2 FYNNEI. V gave up 9 bases and J gave up 0 bases, with 9 bases separating them. The CDR3 runs to 14 residues.

In its sample, this clonotype was seen many times. The V and J genes are TRBV20-1 and TRBJ2-7, with D tentatively TRBD2 (6 bases). The V gene lost 1 base and the J gene lost 0 bases, with 10 bases spanning the gap. Germline lookup yields CDR1 DFQATT and CDR2 SNEGSKA (reference sequence). CDR3 length equals 14 residues. DNA for the CDR3: TGCAGTGCTAGAGTAGGAGGGCGCTCCTACGAGCAGTACTTC. It specifies CSARVGGRSYEQYF.

This clonotype was detected a few times. V usage is TRBV5-1 and J usage is TRBJ2-2; D is ambiguous. Germline CDR1 SGHRS, CDR2 YFSETQ. Trimming left V 0 bases short and J 6 bases short, with 9 bases between. The CDR3 spans 14 residues. The CDR3 reads CASSLATRSGELFF. CDR3 nucleotide sequence: TGCGCCAGCAGCTTGGCCACGCGGTCCGGGGAGCTGTTTTTT.

The chain couples TRBV10-2 to TRBJ2-3; the D is unclear. V was pared by 10 bases and J by 0 bases, with 14 bases between. Germline-derived CDR1 and CDR2 are WSHSY and SAAADI. This CDR3 comprises 14 residues. The CDR3 bases are TGCGCCACCCGACCGGAGCACAGCACAGATACGCAGTATTTT. The encoded protein is CATRPEHSTDTQYF.

To note about this clonotype: It is likely a read error, because the conserved phenylalanine at the end of the CDR3 is missing. The limits of the CDR3 on the DNA are not certain, so only TCRdb's listed CDR3 is given. CDR3: CASTRNPS. This chain joins TRBV6-1 and TRBJ2-5. Inclusive of both ends, the CDR3 amounts to 8 amino acids. From germline, CDR1 is MNHNS and CDR2 SASEGT.

This clonotype showed up just a few times. This chain connects TRBV5-6 to TRBJ2-7; D remains ambiguous. Trimming cost V 3 bases and J 0 bases, with 7 bases left between them. This CDR3 has 13 residues. The germline V gene has CDR1 SGHDT and CDR2 YYEEEE. The CDR3 nucleotides read TGTGCCAGCAGCTCGACAACCTCCTACGAGCAGTACTTC. This encodes CASSSTTSYEQYF.

This clonotype was counted only a few times. The rearrangement joins TRBV20-1 to TRBJ2-3; 7 bases match TRBD2. The germline gives CDR1 DFQATT, CDR2 SNEGSKA (reference sequence). Trimming removed 1 base from V and 1 base from J; junction bases left unmatched: 29. There are 23 residues in the CDR3. CDR3 amino acids: CSARVGGGLIGARGSSRTDTQYF. The CDR3 DNA reads as TGCAGTGCTAGAGTTGGCGGGGGTCTTATTGGGGCCCGGGGTTCCTCCCGCACAGATACGCAGTATTTT.

The chain links TRBV18 to TRBJ2-1; 9 bases line up with TRBD1. Trimming at V came to 2 bases and at J to 8 bases, leaving 7 bases not matched to a gene. The CDR3 extends over 15 amino acids. Germline V lookup: CDR1 KGHSH, CDR2 LQKENI. The CDR3 DNA sequence: TGTGCCAGCTCACCAACAGGACAGGGGCTGGATGAGCAGTTCTTC. Its protein is CASSPTGQGLDEQFF. The full variable domain, with the rest looked up from reference TRBV18 and TRBJ2-1, is NAGVMQNPRHLVRRRGQEARLRCSPMKGHSHVYWYRQLPEEGLKFMVYLQKENIIDESGMPKERFSAEFPKEGPSILRIQQVVRGDSAAYFCASSPTGQGLDEQFFGPGTRLTVL.

Only a few counts were recorded for this clonotype. The J gene is TRBJ2-3, the V gene TRBV24-1, with D unclear. CDR1 and CDR2 from the germline V gene are KGHDR and SFDVKD. V lost 7 bases and J 2 bases, leaving 12 bases between the germline ends. This CDR3 has 14 residues. The CDR3 DNA is TGTGCCACCAGCGACCCCAGAACCACAGATACGCAGTATTTT. It yields the protein CATSDPRTTDTQYF.

This clonotype was observed at least ten times. The V and J genes are TRBV10-3 and TRBJ2-7, with 7 bases lining up with TRBD1. There are 13 residues in the CDR3. Trimming at V came to 11 bases and at J to 1 base, leaving 8 bases not matched to a gene. Germline CDR1 is ENHRY and CDR2 is SYGVKD. CDR3: CAVQGTGSYEQYF. In DNA, the CDR3 is TGTGCCGTACAGGGGACGGGATCCTACGAGCAGTACTTC.

This clonotype has a handful of counts. The gene calls are TRBV11-2 and TRBJ2-5; possible D gene TRBD1, 6 bases. The V and J ends lost 0 bases and 5 bases respectively, with 13 bases between them. Germline CDR1 SGHAT, CDR2 FQNNGV. The CDR3 loop spans 15 amino acids. CDR3 nucleotides: TGTGCCAGCAGCTTAGAAGCGGCCCAGGGGGAGACCCAGTACTTC. Translation gives CASSLEAAQGETQYF.

The V gene is TRBV5-4, the J gene TRBJ1-4, with no clear D. Germline V CDR1 and CDR2: SGHNT, YYREEE (reference sequence). Trimming removed 2 bases at V and 8 bases at J, with 10 bases between. The CDR3 runs to 13 residues. This CDR3 reads CASSFDWQEKLFF. CDR3 bases: TGTGCCAGCAGCTTTGATTGGCAAGAAAAACTGTTTTTT.

This clonotype was detected a few times. This chain's CDR3 is CASSLGDARSYGYTF. DNA of the CDR3: TGTGCCAGCAGCTTAGGGGACGCCCGTAGCTATGGCTACACCTTC. The chain links TRBV7-9 to TRBJ1-2; a possible D gene is TRBD1 (5 bases). The CDR3 consists of 15 residues. Between the trimmed V and J ends, which lost 1 base and 4 bases, there was a span of 13 bases. Germline-derived CDR1 and CDR2 are SEHNR and FQNEAQ (reference sequence).

This sequence joins TRBV20-1 and TRBJ1-2; TRBD1 might be the D (5 bases). The germline V gene has CDR1 DFQATT and CDR2 SNEGSKA (reference sequence). The V gene lost 3 bases and the J gene lost 8 bases, with 22 bases spanning the gap. The CDR3 runs to 15 residues. CDR3 sequence (DNA): TGCAGTGCTAGCCCTACGAGTCTTCAGGCAGGGGGCTACACCTTC. Its protein product is CSASPTSLQAGGYTF.

This clonotype has ten or more counts. The V and J genes are TRBV7-3 and TRBJ2-2; TRBD1 agrees at 10 bases. J was trimmed by 1 base and V by 5 bases; bases with no gene match: 4. The CDR3 is 16 amino acids. Germline assignment: CDR1 SGHTA and CDR2 FQGTGA. The CDR3 DNA sequence: TGTGCCAGCAGCGGGACAGGGGACGTGAACACCGGGGAGCTGTTTTTT. It codes for CASSGTGDVNTGELFF.

The gene calls are TRBV7-2 and TRBJ2-3; 12 bases agree with TRBD2. The CDR3 is 15 residues long. Germline values: CDR1 SGHTA, CDR2 FQGNSA. V was clipped by 5 bases and J by 6 bases; unmatched bases: 6. The CDR3 nucleotides are TGTGCCAGCAGCCAACTAGCGGGAGGTGGGGATACGCAGTATTTT. Amino acids: CASSQLAGGGDTQYF.

This chain uses TRBV20-1 with TRBJ1-4; D unresolved. Trimming shortened V by 5 bases and J by 5 bases, and 3 bases separated the two germline ends. The CDR3 runs 10 residues. Germline lookup yields CDR1 DFQATT and CDR2 SNEGSKA (reference sequence). The CDR3: CSAGNEKLFF. CDR3 DNA: TGCAGTGCTGGAAATGAAAAACTGTTTTTT.

The table lists this clonotype with a few counts. The chain joins TRBV12-3 or TRBV12-4 to TRBJ2-3, with a tentative D call TRBD2 (6 bases). V was pared by 11 bases and J by 3 bases, with 12 bases between. This CDR3 has 12 residues. The CDR3, as DNA: TGTGCCTGGGGGGATCTTACAGATACGCAGTATTTT. Translation gives CAWGDLTDTQYF.

This clonotype was seen repeatedly, ten times or more. This rearrangement joins TRBV9 to TRBJ2-1, with 9 bases fitting TRBD1. Per germline, CDR1 SGDLS and CDR2 YYNGEE. With V trimmed by 5 bases and J by 8 bases, 14 bases remained unmatched. The CDR3 runs 16 residues. The CDR3 DNA sequence: TGTGCCAGCAGTGTACGGGACAGGGAACGAATTGATGAGCAGTTCTTC. Protein: CASSVRDRERIDEQFF.

This clonotype has more than one count but fewer than ten. The chain recombines TRBV7-2 with TRBJ2-7; no firm D call. The CDR3 consists of 15 residues. Germline V gene lookup returns CDR1 SGHTA and CDR2 FQGNSA. V was shortened by 1 base and J by 1 base, with 11 bases between the two germline ends. CDR3: CASSLDRARSYEQYF. CDR3 nucleotides: TGTGCCAGCAGCTTAGATAGGGCCCGGTCCTACGAGCAGTACTTC.

This clonotype showed up just a few times. V usage is TRBV11-2 and J usage is TRBJ2-7, with 9 bases that match TRBD2. The CDR3 has 13 residues. V was pared by 10 bases and J by 5 bases, with 9 bases of the junction left unmatched. Germline lookup yields CDR1 SGHAT and CDR2 FQNNGV. CDR3 protein: CAIHSGRTNEQYF. The DNA for the CDR3 is TGTGCCATCCATAGCGGGAGAACCAACGAGCAGTACTTC.

J is TRBJ2-3 and V is TRBV20-1; tentative D call: TRBD1 (6 bases). The germline CDR1 and CDR2 sequences are DFQATT and SNEGSKA (reference sequence). The CDR3 has 13 residues. V lost 3 bases and J lost 6, with 13 bases in between. This chain's CDR3 is CSASSGAGDTQYF. The CDR3 DNA follows: TGCAGTGCTAGCTCAGGGGCAGGGGATACGCAGTATTTT.

This clonotype came up many times. The chain carries TRBV4-3 and TRBJ2-1, with 8 bases identical to TRBD1. V trimming: 5 bases; J trimming: 0 bases; junction bases outside the gene matches: 6. The germline V gene encodes CDR1 LGHNA and CDR2 YSLEER. The CDR3 consists of 16 residues. For the CDR3, the DNA is TGCGCCAGCAGCAAGTTAACAGGGGGCTCCTACAATGAGCAGTTCTTC. It codes for CASSKLTGGSYNEQFF.